This record covers a single T cell receptor (beta chain). The data stem from a study of blood T cell repertoires in COVID-19. Authors' methods: The assay estimated nucleated cells by amplifying reference gene primers. Using immunoSEQ multiplex PCR, the repertoire was profiled, and TCRdb retains in-frame clones only, with some absent. V, J and clone size were drawn from that table, and D and trimming were deduced from the DNA. Counted here are about 73,000 clones, around 83% occurring once; the ten biggest clones make up roughly 5.6%. CDR1 MNHNS and CDR2 SASEGT come from the germline V gene. V was cut by 2 bases and J by 1 base, with 14 bases left in between. The CDR3 consists of 16 residues.

Sample: peripheral blood. The clonotype comes from a man aged 45-60 years with active COVID-19. V gene TRBV6-1 combines with J gene TRBJ1-1; D is perhaps TRBD1 (5 bases). The chain's CDR3 is CASSEQPQGGNTEAFF. In DNA form, the CDR3 reads TGTGCCAGCAGTGAACAACCCCAGGGAGGGAACACTGAAGCTTTCTTT.